This T cell receptor (beta chain) appears in the sequencing data of a study of blood T cell repertoires in COVID-19. Germline values: CDR1 GTSNPN, CDR2 SVGIG (reference sequence). The V segment lost 5 bases and the J segment 1 base; nucleotides outside the gene matches: 4. The CDR3 sequence is 13 residues long. Original processing methods: Estimation of nucleated cell counts relied on the amplification of reference gene primers. Clones were read by immunoSEQ multiplex PCR, and TCRdb kept only the in-frame ones, dropping some. The V and J calls and the clone size are those of that table, but D and trimming were determined from the DNA. The sample records nearly 350,000 clones, roughly 86% being singletons.

The rearrangement joins TRBV30 to TRBJ1-1, with 7 bases aligning to TRBD1. This TCR was recovered from a woman aged 70-85 years with COVID-19, enrolled during active disease. The specimen sequenced was peripheral blood. The CDR3 DNA is TGTGCCTGGGTCGGACAGGAGAACACTGAAGCTTTCTTT. Protein: CAWVGQENTEAFF. Full variable domain (missing parts from reference TRBV30 and TRBJ1-1): SQTIHQWPATLVQPVGSPLSLECTVEGTSNPNLYWYRQAAGRGLQLLFYSVGIGQISSEVPQNLSASRPQDRQFILSSKKLLLSDSGFYLCAWVGQENTEAFFGQGTRLTVV.